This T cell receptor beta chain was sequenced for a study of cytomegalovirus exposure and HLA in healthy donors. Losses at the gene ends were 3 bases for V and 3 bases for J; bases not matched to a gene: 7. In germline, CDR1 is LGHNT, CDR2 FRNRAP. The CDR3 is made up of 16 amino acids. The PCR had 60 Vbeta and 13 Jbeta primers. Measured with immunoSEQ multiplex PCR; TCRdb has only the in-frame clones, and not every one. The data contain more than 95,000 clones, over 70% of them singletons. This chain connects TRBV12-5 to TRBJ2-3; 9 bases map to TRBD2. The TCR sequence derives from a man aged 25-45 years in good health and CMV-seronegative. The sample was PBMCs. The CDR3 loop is CASGLGIAGVTDTQYF. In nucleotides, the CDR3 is TGTGCTAGTGGTTTAGGTATAGCGGGAGTAACAGATACGCAGTATTTT.